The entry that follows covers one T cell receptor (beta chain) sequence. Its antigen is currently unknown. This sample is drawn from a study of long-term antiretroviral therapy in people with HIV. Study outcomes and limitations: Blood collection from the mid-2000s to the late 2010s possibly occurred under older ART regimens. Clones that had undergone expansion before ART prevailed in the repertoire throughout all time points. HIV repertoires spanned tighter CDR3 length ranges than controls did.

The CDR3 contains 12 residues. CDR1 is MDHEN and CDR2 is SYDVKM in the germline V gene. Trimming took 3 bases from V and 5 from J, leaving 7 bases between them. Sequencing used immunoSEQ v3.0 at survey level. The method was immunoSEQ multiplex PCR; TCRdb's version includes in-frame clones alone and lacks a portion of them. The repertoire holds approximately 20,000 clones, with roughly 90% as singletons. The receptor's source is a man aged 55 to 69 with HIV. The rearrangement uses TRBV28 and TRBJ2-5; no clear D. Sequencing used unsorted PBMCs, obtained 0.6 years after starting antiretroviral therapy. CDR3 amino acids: CASSLLRETQYF. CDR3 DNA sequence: TGTGCCAGCAGTTTGTTACGGGAGACCCAGTACTTC.